This entry is about one TCR beta chain. Its antigen is unidentified. Together with a sample-barcoded 5' primer, a J-beta primer mix was included in a second PCR lasting 7 to 11 cycles. TCRdb used MiXCR to reprocess the 5' RACE reads, holding one entry per CDR3 protein. Of over 1,300,000 distinct CDR3 sequences in the sample, 55% to 75% were seen once. This CDR3 has 12 residues. V trimming: 6 bases; J trimming: 5 bases; junction bases outside the gene matches: 5. Germline values: CDR1 SQVTM, CDR2 ANQGSEA. The sample is drawn from a study of blood T cells in healthy people across ages. Study results and limitations: Comparison with aged donors showed that long-lived donors had more naive CD4+ cells and higher diversity.

This TCR derives from a man between 18 and 29 years old in good health. V usage is TRBV29-1 and J usage is TRBJ2-7, with TRBD1 matching over 9 bases. Sequenced: blood. CDR3 DNA: TGCAGCGTCAACCGGGACAGGGACGAGCAGTACTTC. Its translation is CSVNRDRDEQYF.